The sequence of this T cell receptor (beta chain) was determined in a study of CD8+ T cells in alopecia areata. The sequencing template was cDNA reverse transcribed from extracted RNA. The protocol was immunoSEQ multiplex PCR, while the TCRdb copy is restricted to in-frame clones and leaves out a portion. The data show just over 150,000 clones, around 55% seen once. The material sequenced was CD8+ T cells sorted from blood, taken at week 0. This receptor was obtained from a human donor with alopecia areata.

CDR3 sequence reads: CSVGQGADTQYF. CDR3 sequence (DNA): TGCAGCGTTGGACAGGGGGCAGATACGCAGTATTTT. The chain couples TRBV29-1 to TRBJ2-3; 9 nucleotides line up with TRBD1. This CDR3 is 12 amino acids long. The J segment lost 4 bases and the V segment lost 4 bases, leaving 0 bases of the junction unmatched. Germline lookup yields CDR1 SQVTM and CDR2 ANQGSEA.